The T cell receptor (beta chain) under discussion was sequenced for a study of blood T cell repertoires in COVID-19. Study at large: T cells, B-cell-depleted T cells, or PBMCs supplied cDNA or gDNA.

This clone was detected only once. The CDR3 totals 15 residues. The germline gives CDR1 SGHAT, CDR2 FQNNGV. J was trimmed by 4 bases and V by 5 bases; bases with no gene match: 7. Per the original data handling: Amplification of reference gene primers was used by the study to estimate nucleated cell counts. Using immunoSEQ multiplex PCR, the repertoire was profiled, and TCRdb retains in-frame clones only, with some absent. The V and J calls and the clone size are those of that table, but D and trimming were determined from the DNA. The sample holds roughly 40,000 clones, more than 70% seen once. Sequenced sample: peripheral blood. The chain employs TRBV11-2 and TRBJ2-5, with 10 bases matching TRBD2. The clonotype originates from a human donor in a cohort sampled during active COVID-19. The CDR3 coding sequence is TGTGCCAGCAGCCGAACTAGCGGGGTGGGAGAGACCCAGTACTTC. Translating it yields CASSRTSGVGETQYF.